This note documents a single T cell receptor (beta chain) sequence. Its target is unknown. A multiplex PCR was run with 60 Vbeta primers and 13 Jbeta primers. The assay was immunoSEQ multiplex PCR, and TCRdb's table has in-frame clones only and misses some. The sample holds 100,000 to 150,000 clones, 60% to 85% seen once. This record comes from a study of cytomegalovirus exposure and HLA in healthy donors. The germline V gene has CDR1 SGHTA and CDR2 FQGNSA. The CDR3 runs to 18 residues. V shed 5 bases and J 0 bases; nucleotides not matched to a gene: 5. Findings and limits, study-wide: Further analysis, carried out later, found HLA-associated TCR beta chains more clonally expanded than equally common other chains. The study designated over 150 TCR beta chains cytomegalovirus-associated.

The chain uses TRBV7-2 and TRBJ2-2, with 14 bases matching TRBD2. The sequence was obtained from a man aged 45-65 years in good health and CMV-seronegative. Material for sequencing was PBMCs. The CDR3 is CASSVPTSGGANTGELFF. CDR3 nucleotide sequence: TGTGCCAGCAGCGTCCCGACTAGCGGGGGGGCGAACACCGGGGAGCTGTTTTTT.